This is a list of T cell receptor beta chains from one sample in a study. TCRdb reprocessed the RT-PCR reads with MiXCR, giving one entry per CDR3 protein. The table includes almost 700,000 distinct CDR3 sequences, 14% detected once. The sequenced sample consisted of memory CD4+ T cells from blood. All receptors derive from a female donor in good health, serving as a healthy control. The CDR3 runs from the conserved cysteine through the conserved F or W. Each record gives: D gene, clone size, J gene, V gene, CDR3 DNA, CDR3 protein. The D gene is left open where the match is weak. The size of a clone is reported for some rows only, either as once, few or many, or as a class for expanded clones.

. | . | TRBJ1-2 | TRBV6-2/TRBV6-3 | TGTGCCAGCAGTTACGCGGACCCTACCGGCTACACCTTC | CASSYADPTGYTF
TRBD1 | many | TRBJ2-5 | TRBV20-1 | TGCAGTGCTAAGGGACAGCAAGAGACCCAGTACTTC | CSAKGQQETQYF
. | . | TRBJ2-2 | TRBV5-1 | TGCGCCAGCAGCTTGGCCAAGGGGAACACCGGGGAGCTGTTTTTT | CASSLAKGNTGELFF
. | . | TRBJ2-3 | TRBV28 | TGTGCAGTCAGCGAGCCTCCCACAGATACGCAGTATTTT | CAVSEPPTDTQYF
TRBD1 | . | TRBJ1-2 | TRBV4-2 | TGTGCCAGCAGCCAAGAGACATCAGGGGGCGGTGGCTACACCTTC | CASSQETSGGGGYTF
TRBD1 | . | TRBJ2-2 | TRBV25-1 | TGTGCCAGCAGTAGGAGACAGGGGCGGCCCGGGGAGCTGTTTTTT | CASSRRQGRPGELFF
TRBD1 | . | TRBJ1-3 | TRBV9 | TGTGCCAGCAGCGTAGAGGGACAGGGAGGGAGCACCATATATTTT | CASSVEGQGGSTIYF
. | . | TRBJ2-1 | TRBV6-1 | TGTGCCAGCAGTGATATGTGGGCAGGGGTCTGGGTAGAGCAGTTCTTC | CASSDMWAGVWVEQFF
TRBD1 | few | TRBJ2-3 | TRBV9 | TGTGCCAGCAGCGCCTCCGGGACAGGGCGAAATACGCAGTATTTT | CASSASGTGRNTQYF
. | few | TRBJ2-2 | TRBV5-1 | TGCGCCAGCAGCTCCCTAGGGGAGTCGAACACCGGGGAGCTGTTTTTT | CASSSLGESNTGELFF
. | few | TRBJ2-6 | TRBV6-5 | TGTGCCAGCAGTGGGGTGGGGCCGCCGAGTTTCTCTGGGGCCAACGTCCTGACTTTC | CASSGVGPPSFSGANVLTF
. | many | TRBJ2-5 | TRBV12-3/TRBV12-4 | TGTGCCAGCAGTCTTTATCGGTTGCAAGAGACCCAGTACTTC | CASSLYRLQETQYF
TRBD1 | few | TRBJ2-7 | TRBV12-3/TRBV12-4 | TGTGCCAGCAGTTTATTTCAGGGGGCGATCTACGAGCAGTACTTC | CASSLFQGAIYEQYF
. | . | TRBJ1-2 | TRBV12-3/TRBV12-4 | TGTGCCAGCAGTTCCCACCTTCATGACTATGGCTACACCTTC | CASSSHLHDYGYTF
. | . | TRBJ1-5 | TRBV20-1 | TGCAGTGCCGCGGCGGGGTATGATCAGCCCCAGCATTTT | CSAAAGYDQPQHF
. | few | TRBJ1-6 | TRBV28 | TGTGCCAGCATGCACCACACGAAGAATTCACCCCTCCACTTT | CASMHHTKNSPLHF
. | few | TRBJ2-7 | TRBV7-9 | TGTGCCAGCAGCTCAGACCGGGACTTCTCCTACGAGCAGTACTTC | CASSSDRDFSYEQYF
TRBD2 | many | TRBJ2-5 | TRBV12-3/TRBV12-4 | TGTGCCAGCAGGGCGGGAGCGCGGGAGACCCAGTACTTC | CASRAGARETQYF
. | . | TRBJ2-1 | TRBV4-3 | TGCGCCAGCAGCCAACTCGATACAGAGTTTCAGTTCTTC | CASSQLDTEFQFF
TRBD1 | . | TRBJ2-3 | TRBV7-2 | TGTGCCAGCAGCGGGGGACAGATTATCACAGATACGCAGTATTTT | CASSGGQIITDTQYF
. | few | TRBJ2-6 | TRBV20-1 | TGCAGTGCTAGAAGCTCTGGGGCCAACGTCCTGACTTTC | CSARSSGANVLTF
. | . | TRBJ1-2 | TRBV4-3 | TGCGCCAGCAGCCAAGATCGCAGGGCCGACTATGGCTACACCTTC | CASSQDRRADYGYTF
. | few | TRBJ2-7 | TRBV6-5 | TGTGCCAGCAGTTACAAGGGGAACGGCGCCTACGAGCAGTACTTC | CASSYKGNGAYEQYF
TRBD1 | few | TRBJ1-1 | TRBV7-2 | TGTGCCAGCGGGGGACAGGGGAGGACTGAAGCTTTCTTT | CASGGQGRTEAFF
. | few | TRBJ2-7 | TRBV30 | TGTGCCTGGAGTGGTCGCGAGCAGTACTTC | CAWSGREQYF
. | many | TRBJ1-2 | TRBV12-3/TRBV12-4 | TGTGCCAGCAGCTCTACGGGACGAGGCTACACCTTC | CASSSTGRGYTF
. | few | TRBJ1-5 | TRBV29-1 | TGCAGCGTTGTGGCGGGAGATCGGCAGCCCCAGCATTTT | CSVVAGDRQPQHF
. | few | TRBJ1-1 | TRBV7-9 | TGTGCCAGCAGCCCCAGGGGAGAGGGCACTGAAGCTTTCTTT | CASSPRGEGTEAFF
TRBD2 | few | TRBJ2-1 | TRBV3-1 | TGTGCCAGCAGCCGGGGGAGTAGCGGGGGCAATGAGCAGTTCTTC | CASSRGSSGGNEQFF
. | many | TRBJ2-7 | TRBV6-5 | TGTGCCAGCAGTACAAGACAGGCTGGATTCGAGCAGTACTTC | CASSTRQAGFEQYF
. | few | TRBJ2-7 | TRBV20-1 | TGCAGTGCTAGAGCTGATCGTTACAGGGTAACCTACGAGCAGTACTTC | CSARADRYRVTYEQYF
. | few | TRBJ2-2 | TRBV24-1 | TGTGCCACCAGTGATTTTCGGGCGAACACCGGGGAGCTGTTTTTT | CATSDFRANTGELFF
TRBD2 | many | TRBJ2-2 | TRBV4-3 | TGCGCCAGCAGCCGGGCCAATTTGCGGGAGCTGGGCGGGGAGCTGTTTTTT | CASSRANLRELGGELFF
. | few | TRBJ2-2 | TRBV12-3/TRBV12-4 | TGTGCCAGCAGTTTAGGCAGTCACACCGGGGAGCTGTTTTTT | CASSLGSHTGELFF
TRBD1 | . | TRBJ2-3 | TRBV29-1 | TGCAGCGTTGCAACCCCCCGGGACAGCATCACAGATACGCAGTATTTT | CSVATPRDSITDTQYF
. | few | TRBJ2-7 | TRBV7-2 | TGTGCCAGCAGCCCCAGGGGTCTAAGCTCCTACGAGCAGTACTTC | CASSPRGLSSYEQYF
. | few | TRBJ2-7 | TRBV20-1 | TGCAGTGCTAGAGATAATCGGGGATGGGATGGGAACGAGCAGTACTTC | CSARDNRGWDGNEQYF
TRBD1 | few | TRBJ1-5 | TRBV27 | TGTGCCAGCAGTGACAGGGGATATCAGCCCCAGCATTTT | CASSDRGYQPQHF
TRBD2 | many | TRBJ2-3 | TRBV29-1 | TGCAGCGTTGAATCGGGGGGGGCGAATACGCAGTATTTT | CSVESGGANTQYF
. | . | TRBJ2-3 | TRBV6-5 | TGTGCCAGCAGTTACTCGAATGTGGTTGGGGCAGATACGCAGTATTTT | CASSYSNVVGADTQYF